The rows below give T cell receptor beta chains drawn from one sample of a study of T cells in Graves' hyperthyroidism and ophthalmopathy. A single record per CDR3 protein comes from TCRdb applying MiXCR to the multiplex PCR reads. Of hundreds of thousands of distinct CDR3 sequences in the sample, 35% to 55% are singletons; the top ten hold about 8.2%. Sequencing input: peripheral blood or thyroid tissue (not recorded which). Receptors originate from a woman aged 18-29 years with Graves' hyperthyroidism. Both conserved end residues are part of each CDR3. The D gene is left open where the match is weak. For some rows the clone size is stated as once, few or many, or as a class when expanded; others skip it.

CDR3 protein	CDR3 DNA	V gene	D gene	J gene	clone size
CASSPPVAGEETRYF	TGTGCCAGCAGCCCCCCGGTGGCTGGGGAAGAGACCCGGTACTTC	TRBV7-9	.	TRBJ2-5	.
CASTTRSGTYEQYF	TGTGCCAGCACTACCCGTTCGGGTACCTACGAGCAGTACTTC	TRBV7-2	.	TRBJ2-7	.
CSAGQTGVGTEAFF	TGCAGTGCTGGCCAGACAGGCGTAGGCACTGAAGCTTTCTTT	TRBV20-1	.	TRBJ1-1	.
CSVEDQGTGPYEQYF	TGCAGCGTTGAAGATCAGGGGACAGGGCCCTACGAGCAGTACTTC	TRBV29-1	TRBD1	TRBJ2-7	few
CATGQVERAFF	TGTGCCACCGGACAGGTAGAGAGAGCTTTCTTT	TRBV25-1	TRBD1	TRBJ1-1	.
CASKSGTGEYEQYF	TGCGCCAGCAAGTCCGGGACAGGGGAGTACGAGCAGTACTTC	TRBV5-1	TRBD1	TRBJ2-7	few
CASSLERQTGNTIYF	TGTGCCAGCAGCTTAGAGAGACAAACCGGAAACACCATATATTTT	TRBV7-2	.	TRBJ1-3	.
CASSPYEWVQPQHF	TGTGCCAGCAGCCCTTACGAATGGGTCCAGCCCCAGCATTTT	TRBV7-8	.	TRBJ1-5	.
CASSPGAGKAENTEAFF	TGTGCCAGCAGTCCGGGGGCTGGAAAGGCGGAGAACACTGAAGCTTTCTTT	TRBV12-3/TRBV12-4	.	TRBJ1-1	.
CSGLRQGAFNEKLFF	TGCAGTGGCCTACGCCAGGGGGCCTTTAATGAAAAACTGTTTTTT	TRBV20-1	TRBD1	TRBJ1-4	few
CASSRGSLYEQYF	TGTGCCAGCAGCCGCGGGAGCCTCTACGAGCAGTACTTC	TRBV7-9	TRBD2	TRBJ2-7	.
CSVEWSSGRASTQYF	TGCAGCGTTGAATGGTCTAGCGGGAGGGCCTCTACGCAGTATTTT	TRBV29-1	TRBD2	TRBJ2-3	.
CAIQAATNEKLFF	TGTGCCATCCAAGCTGCAACTAATGAAAAACTGTTTTTT	TRBV15	.	TRBJ1-4	many
CATSRDRGDRTETQYF	TGTGCCACCAGCAGAGATAGGGGGGACAGGACGGAGACCCAGTACTTC	TRBV15	TRBD1	TRBJ2-5	.
CASSRYAGGYTGELFF	TGTGCCAGCAGCCGCTACGCAGGGGGCTACACCGGGGAGCTGTTTTTT	TRBV7-2	TRBD1	TRBJ2-2	once
CASSLGSSGKHEQYF	TGCGCCAGCAGCTTGGGCTCTAGCGGGAAACACGAGCAGTACTTC	TRBV5-1	TRBD2	TRBJ2-7	.
CASSSTVGYDGYTF	TGTGCCAGCAGCTCAACGGTGGGGTATGATGGCTACACCTTC	TRBV7-9	.	TRBJ1-2	few
CASSQEGRDQETQYF	TGCGCCAGCAGCCAAGAAGGGCGCGACCAAGAGACCCAGTACTTC	TRBV4-1	.	TRBJ2-5	few
CAISEGVGGDFGYTF	TGTGCCATCAGTGAGGGCGTCGGGGGCGACTTTGGCTACACCTTC	TRBV10-3	.	TRBJ1-2	.
CSARRAEETQYF	TGCAGCGCCCGGAGGGCAGAAGAGACCCAGTACTTC	TRBV29-1	.	TRBJ2-5	.
CASSPQLNRGNTIYF	TGTGCCAGCAGCCCGCAACTTAACAGGGGAAACACCATATATTTT	TRBV11-2	.	TRBJ1-3	.
CASALFNGGGNEKLFF	TGTGCTAGTGCCCTGTTTAACGGGGGAGGGAATGAAAAACTGTTTTTT	TRBV12-5	.	TRBJ1-4	.
CASSLRGESEAFF	TGTGCCAGCAGCCTTCGGGGGGAGTCTGAAGCTTTCTTT	TRBV7-9	.	TRBJ1-1	few
CASSLGGGISNQPQHF	TGTGCCAGCAGCTTAGGAGGGGGCATAAGCAATCAGCCCCAGCATTTT	TRBV7-8	TRBD1	TRBJ1-5	.
CSVTASHEKLFF	TGCAGTGTGACAGCAAGTCATGAAAAACTGTTTTTT	TRBV29-1	.	TRBJ1-4	many
CATSDGTATDTQYF	TGTGCCACCAGTGATGGGACAGCCACAGATACGCAGTATTTT	TRBV24-1	TRBD1	TRBJ2-3	once
CASSIDRDYSNQPQHF	TGTGCCAGTAGTATTGATCGAGACTATAGCAATCAGCCCCAGCATTTT	TRBV19	.	TRBJ1-5	.
CASSSGRVRAFF	TGTGCCAGCAGCTCAGGTAGGGTCCGGGCTTTCTTT	TRBV7-1	.	TRBJ1-1	.
CASNPGQGPHEQYF	TGTGCCAGCAACCCGGGACAGGGGCCCCACGAGCAGTACTTC	TRBV7-8	TRBD1	TRBJ2-7	.
CASSLRESYEQYF	TGTGCCAGCAGTTTACGGGAGTCCTACGAGCAGTACTTC	TRBV12-3/TRBV12-4	.	TRBJ2-7	few
CASSLTVYEQYF	TGTGCCAGCAGCTTAACGGTCTACGAGCAGTACTTC	TRBV7-8	.	TRBJ2-7	many
CASSQGFGNTIYF	TGTGCCAGCAGCCAAGGGTTTGGAAACACCATATATTTT	TRBV3-1	.	TRBJ1-3	.
CASSPDGGGSPYEQYF	TGTGCCAGCAGCCCCGACGGGGGCGGGAGCCCCTACGAGCAGTACTTC	TRBV7-9	.	TRBJ2-7	.
CASSLEPVNTEAFF	TGTGCCAGCAGCTTGGAACCAGTGAACACTGAAGCTTTCTTT	TRBV7-9	.	TRBJ1-1	few